The 16 T cell receptor beta chains below all came from one sample that was sequenced in a study of shared clonotypes between healthy human individuals. Profiled with immunoSEQ multiplex PCR; TCRdb holds only in-frame clones, not every one. The profile shows just over 2,000,000 clones, 95% of them singletons. Source material: naive CD4+ T cells sorted from blood. The subset: CD45RA+ positively selected. All receptors derive from a man younger than 30 in good health.

This clone was found once. Other DNA sequences in the sample encode the same CDR3. This chain connects TRBV15 to TRBJ1-2; D uncertain. This CDR3 has 15 amino acids. The V end lost 0 bases, the J end lost 2 bases, and 10 bases lay between the germline ends. Looked up from germline, CDR1 is LNHNV and CDR2 is YYDKDF (reference sequence). In nucleotides, the CDR3 is TGTGCCACCAGCAGAGATCTTCAAGCCAACTATGGCTACACCTTC. Its protein is CATSRDLQANYGYTF.

The rearrangement links TRBV6-1 to TRBJ2-7, with a possible D match to TRBD1 (5 bases). The V end lost 5 bases, the J end lost 0 bases, and 11 bases lay between the germline ends. Germline values: CDR1 MNHNS, CDR2 SASEGT. This CDR3 is built from 14 residues. The CDR3 DNA sequence: TGTGCCAGCAGTACCCCTAGGGGCTCCTACGAGCAGTACTTC. Its protein product is CASSTPRGSYEQYF.

The chain is built from TRBV6-5 and TRBJ2-5, with a tentative D call TRBD1 (5 bases). The V end lost 2 bases, the J end lost 4 bases, and 14 bases lay between the germline ends. This CDR3 is 15 amino acids long. Germline V gene data show CDR1 as MNHEY and CDR2 as SVGAGI. CDR3 in amino acids: CASSYGAGPPETQYF. The CDR3 DNA reads as TGTGCCAGCAGTTACGGAGCAGGGCCCCCAGAGACCCAGTACTTC.

CDR3 protein: CASSADRGYEQYF. The CDR3 DNA follows: TGTGCCAGCAGTGCTGACAGGGGCTACGAGCAGTACTTC. The V and J genes are TRBV6-5 and TRBJ2-7; 8 nucleotides line up with TRBD1. Per the germline V gene, CDR1 is MNHEY and CDR2 is SVGAGI. Trimming removed 5 bases from V and 3 bases from J; junction bases left unmatched: 3. The CDR3 is made up of 13 amino acids.

V and J are TRBV29-1 and TRBJ2-2; perhaps D is TRBD1 or TRBD2 (6 bases each). The V gene lost 0 bases and the J gene lost 6 bases, with 17 bases spanning the gap. Germline lookup yields CDR1 SQVTM and CDR2 ANQGSEA. The CDR3 has 16 amino acids. In DNA, the CDR3 is TGCAGCGTTGAAGACAGGGGTAGAGCGGGTGCCGGGGAGCTGTTTTTT. It specifies CSVEDRGRAGAGELFF.

The genes are TRBV5-1 and TRBJ2-5; 11 bases align to TRBD1. The CDR3 totals 17 residues. V trimming: 3 bases; J trimming: 6 bases; junction bases outside the gene matches: 13. Germline V CDR1 and CDR2: SGHRS, YFSETQ. As DNA, the CDR3 is TGCGCCAGCAGCTGGTCCTCCGGGACAGGGGGAGGAAAGACCCAGTACTTC. Its translation: CASSWSSGTGGGKTQYF. The whole variable domain, remainder taken from reference TRBV5-1 and TRBJ2-5, is KAGVTQTPRYLIKTRGQQVTLSCSPISGHRSVSWYQQTPGQGLQFLFEYFSETQRNKGNFPGRFSGRQFSNSRSEMNVSTLELGDSALYLCASSWSSGTGGGKTQYFGPGTRLLVL.

V usage is TRBV2 and J usage is TRBJ2-5, with D possibly matching TRBD1 (5 bases). V shed 8 bases and J shed 5 bases, with 15 bases lying between them. Germline values: CDR1 SNHLY, CDR2 FYNNEI. The CDR3 contains 13 residues. The CDR3 region is CASRQGSSETQYF. As DNA, the CDR3 is TGTGCCAGCCGGCAGGGATCCTCCGAGACCCAGTACTTC.

The table lists this clone with a count of one. The CDR3: CASSAPDWNGNTIYF. The CDR3 coding sequence is TGTGCCAGCAGCGCCCCGGACTGGAATGGAAACACCATATATTTT. The chain carries TRBV7-8 and TRBJ1-3; no clear D gene. Trimming took 5 bases from V and 3 from J, leaving 14 bases between them. Germline CDR1 and CDR2: SGHVS and FQNEAQ. The CDR3 runs 15 residues.

The chain recombines TRBV19 with TRBJ2-7, with 12 bases matching TRBD2. Trimming at V came to 0 bases and at J to 6 bases, leaving 6 bases not matched to a gene. The CDR3 consists of 16 residues. Germline CDR1 reads LNHDA; CDR2 reads SQIVND (reference sequence). CDR3 DNA: TGTGCCAGTAGTATAGAAGCTAGCGGGAGGGCCGCCGAGCAGTACTTC. Translation gives CASSIEASGRAAEQYF. The whole variable domain, remainder taken from reference TRBV19 and TRBJ2-7, is DGGITQSPKYLFRKEGQNVTLSCEQNLNHDAMYWYRQDPGQGLRLIYYSQIVNDFQKGDIAEGYSVSREKKESFPLTVTSAQKNPTAFYLCASSIEASGRAAEQYFGPGTRLTVT.

In the case of this clone: Other DNA variants within this sample encode the same CDR3. The rearrangement uses TRBV6-5 and TRBJ2-5, with 11 bases identical to TRBD2. The CDR3 extends over 15 amino acids. J was trimmed by 1 base and V by 6 bases; bases with no gene match: 4. Germline V gives CDR1 MNHEY, CDR2 SVGAGI. This chain's CDR3 is CASSPGLAVQETQYF. CDR3 in DNA: TGTGCCAGCAGCCCGGGACTAGCGGTCCAAGAGACCCAGTACTTC.

The chain recombines TRBV30 with TRBJ1-6; maybe TRBD1 (5 bases). The germline V gene encodes CDR1 GTSNPN and CDR2 SVGIG (reference sequence). The CDR3 runs to 14 residues. V was clipped by 0 bases and J by 11 bases, with 14 bases between them. The CDR3 region is CAWSVRGQGPPLHF. The CDR3 DNA sequence: TGTGCCTGGAGTGTAAGGGGTCAAGGGCCACCCCTCCACTTT.

The chain employs TRBV18 and TRBJ1-1, with TRBD1 identical over 9 bases. Per germline, CDR1 KGHSH and CDR2 LQKENI. After removal of 1 base from V and 5 bases from J, the junction contained 5 bases not matched to a gene. CDR3 length equals 15 residues. CDR3 protein: CASSPQQGAQTEAFF. The CDR3, as DNA: TGTGCCAGCTCACCACAACAGGGGGCTCAAACTGAAGCTTTCTTT.

CDR3: CASKRLQETQYF. DNA of the CDR3: TGTGCCAGCAAGCGCTTACAAGAGACCCAGTACTTC. The rearrangement uses TRBV2 and TRBJ2-5; D not certain. The ends were cut back, 7 bases at V and 2 bases at J, with 8 bases in the middle. CDR1 is SNHLY, CDR2 FYNNEI, per germline. CDR3 length equals 12 residues.

The chain uses TRBV19 and TRBJ2-7; TRBD2 agrees at 7 bases. CDR3 length equals 14 residues. From germline, CDR1 is LNHDA and CDR2 SQIVND (reference sequence). Trimming at V came to 6 bases and at J to 3 bases, leaving 8 bases not matched to a gene. In nucleotides, the CDR3 is TGTGCCAGTAGCCTAGCGGCGGGAATCTACGAGCAGTACTTC. Translation: CASSLAAGIYEQYF.

This clone was seen once. Other nucleotide sequences from this sample produce the same CDR3. The chain carries TRBV5-4 and TRBJ2-1; the match to TRBD1 covers 9 bases. Germline lookup yields CDR1 SGHNT and CDR2 YYREEE (reference sequence). J was trimmed by 2 bases and V by 0 bases; bases with no gene match: 0. This CDR3 comprises 15 residues. CDR3 sequence reads: CASSLGQGAYNEQFF. CDR3 coding DNA: TGTGCCAGCAGCTTGGGACAGGGGGCCTACAATGAGCAGTTCTTC.

This sequence joins TRBV6-5 and TRBJ2-7, with a weak D call TRBD1 (6 bases). The CDR3 runs 13 residues. V gave up 2 bases and J gave up 6 bases, with 11 bases separating them. Germline V gene data show CDR1 as MNHEY and CDR2 as SVGAGI. CDR3 residues: CASSYGQIGEQYF. CDR3 nucleotide sequence: TGTGCCAGCAGTTACGGACAGATCGGCGAGCAGTACTTC.